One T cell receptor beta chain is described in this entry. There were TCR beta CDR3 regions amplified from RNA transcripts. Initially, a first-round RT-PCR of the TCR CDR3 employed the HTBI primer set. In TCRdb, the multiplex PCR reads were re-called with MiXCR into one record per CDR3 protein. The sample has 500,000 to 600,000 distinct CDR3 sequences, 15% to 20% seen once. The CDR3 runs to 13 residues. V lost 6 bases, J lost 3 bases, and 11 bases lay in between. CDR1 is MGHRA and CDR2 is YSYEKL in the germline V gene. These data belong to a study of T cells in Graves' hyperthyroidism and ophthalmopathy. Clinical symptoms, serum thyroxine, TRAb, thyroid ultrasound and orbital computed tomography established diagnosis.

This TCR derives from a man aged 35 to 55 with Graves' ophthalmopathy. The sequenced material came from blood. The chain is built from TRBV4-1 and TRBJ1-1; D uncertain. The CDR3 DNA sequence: TGCGCCAGCAGGGACTGGGCGGACACTGAAGCTTTCTTT. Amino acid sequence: CASRDWADTEAFF.